This T cell receptor beta chain was sequenced in a study of T cell changes during pregnancy in multiple sclerosis. This clone appeared a single time. Only in-frame clones appear in the TCRdb table, and some are missing; sequencing was by immunoSEQ multiplex PCR. In the table there are some 97,000 clones, more than 90% of which are singletons. The V end lost 4 bases, the J end lost 2 bases, and 12 bases lay between the germline ends. The CDR3 is made up of 14 amino acids. Germline V CDR1 and CDR2: MGHRA, YSYEKL. This receptor was obtained from a female donor with multiple sclerosis, enrolled in a pregnancy study. This rearrangement joins TRBV4-1 to TRBJ2-7; possible D gene TRBD2, 5 bases. Sequenced material: peripheral blood, taken in the second trimester of pregnancy. The CDR3 bases are TGCGCCAGCAGCCTACGGGGTAACCCCTACGAGCAGTACTTC. This codes for CASSLRGNPYEQYF.